What follows are 32 T cell receptor beta chains derived from one specimen sequenced in a study of T-cell reconstitution after alpha-beta-depleted transplantation in children. Their antigens remain unidentified. Whole-study findings and limits: The main origin of T-cell counts and diversity one year after transplant was newly produced T cells.

Preparation of the TCRbeta library used unique molecular identifiers. MiXCR, applied by TCRdb to the PCR reads, yields one record per CDR3 protein. Of about 290,000 distinct CDR3 sequences in the sample, roughly 8.2% were seen once. Sequenced here: peripheral blood, sampled 360 days after TCRalphabeta/CD19-depleted stem cell transplant. The origin of the receptors is a female patient aged 2-9 years who had a stem cell transplant for Fanconi anemia, so the T cells may come from the graft donor.

This clonotype was found many times. The genes are TRBV20-1 and TRBJ2-5; 7 nucleotides agree with TRBD2. Germline-derived CDR1 and CDR2 are DFQATT and SNEGSKA (reference sequence). The length of the CDR3 is 15 residues. V shed 2 bases, J shed 3 bases, and the junction held 9 bases outside the gene matches. The CDR3 DNA reads as TGCAGTGCTAGAACGGGGGGACGGGTCGAAGAGACCCAGTACTTC. It yields the protein CSARTGGRVEETQYF.

Turning to this clonotype: It may be a read error: a sequence one base away is much more abundant. The CDR3 nucleotides are TGCAGTGCTAGAATATATCGGTTTCCCGATTGGGAGCAGTTCTTC. This codes for CSARIYRFPDWEQFF. The chain is built from TRBV20-1 and TRBJ2-1; D is uncertain. Germline V lookup: CDR1 DFQATT, CDR2 SNEGSKA (reference sequence). V lost 2 bases to trimming and J lost 10 bases, with 21 bases between them. The CDR3 is 15 amino acids.

This chain links TRBV7-9 with TRBJ1-4, with D uncertain. Trimming left V 5 bases short and J 0 bases short, with 13 bases between. CDR3 size: 16 residues. The V gene's germline CDR1 is SEHNR and CDR2 FQNEAQ (reference sequence). The CDR3 DNA reads as TGTGCCAGCAGCCGGAAGGACGGGGCAACTAATGAAAAACTGTTTTTT. It translates to CASSRKDGATNEKLFF. The full variable domain, completed using reference TRBV7-9 and TRBJ1-4, is DTGVSQNPRHKITKRGQNVTFRCDPISEHNRLYWYRQTLGQGPEFLTYFQNEAQLEKSRLLSDRFSAERPKGSFSTLEIQRTEQGDSAMYLCASSRKDGATNEKLFFGSGTQLSVL.

In regard to this clonotype: Possible read error: a much larger clone is one base away. The J gene is TRBJ1-1, the V gene TRBV7-2; TRBD1 might be the D (5 bases). Germline CDR1 is SGHTA and CDR2 is FQGNSA. With 5 bases removed from V and 6 bases from J, the gap between germline ends came to 13 bases. The CDR3 contains 13 residues. CDR3 sequence reads: CASSLIGEAEAFF. In DNA form, the CDR3 reads TGTGCCAGCAGCCTGATAGGGGAGGCTGAAGCTTTCTTT.

CDR3 coding DNA: TGCAGTGCTAGGGTAGGGGGGACTAATGAAAAACTGTTTTTT. This gives the protein CSARVGGTNEKLFF. This chain joins TRBV20-1 and TRBJ1-4; D is possibly TRBD1 (6 bases). The CDR3 has 14 amino acids. The germline V gene encodes CDR1 DFQATT and CDR2 SNEGSKA (reference sequence). Trimming left V 3 bases short and J 2 bases short, with 10 bases between.

This clonotype appeared many times. The rearrangement links TRBV6-2 or TRBV6-3 to TRBJ2-2; tentative D call: TRBD1 (5 bases). From germline, CDR1 is MNHEY and CDR2 SVGEGT. The CDR3 is made up of 13 amino acids. Trimming stripped 5 bases from V and 5 bases from J, with 9 bases between. CDR3 in amino acids: CASSRQRTGELFF. CDR3 sequence (DNA): TGTGCCAGCAGTCGACAGAGGACCGGGGAGCTGTTTTTT.

This chain joins TRBV7-3 and TRBJ2-5; TRBD2 aligns across 8 bases. CDR1 SGHTA and CDR2 FQGTGA come from the germline V gene. Unmatched junction bases numbered 5, after V lost 4 bases and J lost 1 base. This CDR3 comprises 15 residues. CDR3 in DNA: TGTGCCAGCAGCTCCCGGGGGGGGTCCCAAGAGACCCAGTACTTC. Its translation: CASSSRGGSQETQYF.

This clonotype was counted at least ten times. The chain recombines TRBV7-2 with TRBJ1-2; perhaps TRBD1 as D (6 bases). The germline V gene encodes CDR1 SGHTA and CDR2 FQGNSA. CDR3 length equals 15 residues. Trimming pared 2 bases from V and 2 bases from J, leaving 12 bases between. The CDR3 bases are TGTGCCAGCAGCTTAACAGGGATCGAAAACTATGGCTACACCTTC. Protein sequence: CASSLTGIENYGYTF.

V usage is TRBV4-3 and J usage is TRBJ1-2, with a possible D match to TRBD1 (6 bases). Trimming removed 3 bases at V and 5 bases at J, with 13 bases between. The germline V gene encodes CDR1 LGHNA and CDR2 YSLEER. This CDR3 spans 14 amino acids. In DNA, the CDR3 is TGCGCCAGCAGCCAGGGGACAAGCGGATATGGCTACACCTTC. Its protein product is CASSQGTSGYGYTF.

The V call is TRBV28, the J call TRBJ1-5, with D perhaps matching TRBD1 (6 bases). CDR1 and CDR2 from the germline V gene are MDHEN and SYDVKM. The V and J ends lost 4 bases and 0 bases respectively, with 16 bases between them. The CDR3 length is 17 residues. The chain's CDR3 is CASSSFPDSYSNQPQHF. As DNA, the CDR3 is TGTGCCAGCAGTTCCTTCCCGGACAGCTATAGCAATCAGCCCCAGCATTTT.

The chain combines TRBV6-2 or TRBV6-3 with TRBJ1-1; D not certain. Germline V gives CDR1 MNHEY, CDR2 SVGEGT. With 8 bases removed from V and 5 bases from J, the gap between germline ends came to 21 bases. The CDR3 length is 15 residues. The CDR3 protein is CASRGQYVLVTEAFF. The CDR3 region has the DNA TGTGCCAGCCGCGGCCAGTATGTGCTGGTTACTGAAGCTTTCTTT.

There are many counts of this clonotype. The chain recombines TRBV10-2 with TRBJ1-6; tentative D call: TRBD1 (6 bases). V lost 3 bases to trimming and J lost 7 bases, with 13 bases between them. The CDR3 is 15 residues long. Germline V gene sequence: CDR1 WSHSY, CDR2 SAAADI. CDR3 sequence (DNA): TGCGCCAGCAGTGAATTGTCGGACAGAAATTCACCCCTCCACTTT. This encodes CASSELSDRNSPLHF.

In its sample, this clonotype was seen many times. The chain joins TRBV20-1 to TRBJ2-5; no firm D call. Germline V CDR1 and CDR2: DFQATT, SNEGSKA (reference sequence). V dropped 3 bases and J dropped 3 bases, with 5 bases sitting between them. The CDR3 is 11 amino acids. Here the CDR3 DNA reads TGCAGTGCTAGCGAGGAAGAGACCCAGTACTTC. This sequence encodes CSASEEETQYF.

This chain joins TRBV7-6 and TRBJ2-3; D perhaps matches TRBD1 (5 bases). The CDR3 has 14 residues. The ends were cut back, 2 bases at V and 2 bases at J, with 8 bases in the middle. The germline gives CDR1 SGHVS, CDR2 FNYEAQ. The CDR3 is CASSLQGITDTQYF. For the CDR3, the DNA is TGTGCCAGCAGCTTACAGGGAATCACAGATACGCAGTATTTT.

This clonotype was recorded many times. The V gene is TRBV6-1, the J gene TRBJ1-2; 7 positions agree with TRBD1. The trim removed 4 bases at V and 4 bases at J, leaving 15 bases unmatched. The CDR3 consists of 17 residues. Germline values: CDR1 MNHNS, CDR2 SASEGT. The CDR3, as DNA: TGTGCCAGCAGTGCGACCGGGACAGACCATATAAGCTATGGCTACACCTTC. Encoded protein: CASSATGTDHISYGYTF.

The rearrangement uses TRBV18 and TRBJ1-1; TRBD1 might be the D (6 bases). Between the trimmed V and J ends, which lost 3 bases and 0 bases, there was a span of 17 bases. Germline V lookup: CDR1 KGHSH, CDR2 LQKENI. The CDR3 covers 17 residues. The CDR3 region has the DNA TGTGCCAGCTCACCGCGGGACATCTCTCCCTTGAACACTGAAGCTTTCTTT. Translated, it gives CASSPRDISPLNTEAFF.

The table lists this clonotype with many counts. This chain links TRBV3-1 with TRBJ2-7; 10 nucleotides agree with TRBD2. With 1 base clipped from V and 1 base from J, the junction kept 4 bases outside the gene matches. Per germline, CDR1 LGHDT and CDR2 YNNKEL (reference sequence). The CDR3 is made up of 16 amino acids. The CDR3 DNA reads as TGTGCCAGCAGCCAAGCTCTAGCGGGGGTATCCTACGAGCAGTACTTC. The encoded protein is CASSQALAGVSYEQYF.

The chain combines TRBV7-6 with TRBJ2-1, with 7 bases lining up with TRBD2. Trimming cost V 4 bases and J 2 bases; bases outside gene matches: 8. Germline V lookup: CDR1 SGHVS, CDR2 FNYEAQ. CDR3 length: 16 amino acids. CDR3 amino acids: CASSSFPSGTYNEQFF. The CDR3 DNA reads as TGTGCCAGCAGCTCCTTCCCTAGCGGTACCTACAATGAGCAGTTCTTC.

This clonotype was seen repeatedly, ten times or more. The V and J genes are TRBV19 and TRBJ1-6, with D unclear. The CDR3 loop spans 14 amino acids. With 6 bases removed from V and 1 base from J, the gap between germline ends came to 7 bases. Per germline, CDR1 LNHDA and CDR2 SQIVND (reference sequence). Here the CDR3 DNA reads TGTGCCAGTAGCCCGGGTTCCTATAATTCACCCCTCCACTTT. Translation: CASSPGSYNSPLHF.

This clonotype was seen ten or more times. This chain uses TRBV28 with TRBJ1-4; D may be TRBD1 (5 bases). Trimming removed 5 bases from V and 8 bases from J, with 15 bases in between. The germline V gene encodes CDR1 MDHEN and CDR2 SYDVKM. The CDR3 is made up of 14 amino acids. DNA of the CDR3: TGTGCCAGCAGTCCCCAGGACGGGACGGAAAAACTGTTTTTT. This translates into CASSPQDGTEKLFF.

Only a few counts were recorded for this clonotype. The gene calls are TRBV12-3 or TRBV12-4 and TRBJ1-1; TRBD1 agrees at 7 bases. The CDR3 length is 14 residues. With V trimmed by 3 bases and J by 6 bases, 7 bases remained unmatched. In DNA form, the CDR3 reads TGTGCCAGCAGTTTCAGGGGGGGTCGAGCTGAAGCTTTCTTT. It codes for CASSFRGGRAEAFF.

This clonotype showed up just a few times. The chain links TRBV4-1 to TRBJ2-3; 9 positions agree with TRBD2. J was trimmed by 5 bases and V by 2 bases; bases with no gene match: 5. There are 15 residues in the CDR3. The V gene's germline CDR1 is MGHRA and CDR2 YSYEKL. The CDR3 nucleotides are TGCGCCAGCAGCCAAATTAGCGGGGGTGGAGATACGCAGTATTTT. It is translated as CASSQISGGGDTQYF.

This clonotype appeared many times. J is TRBJ2-1 and V is TRBV15; 7 positions match TRBD2. The CDR3 consists of 14 residues. The germline CDR1 and CDR2 sequences are LNHNV and YYDKDF (reference sequence). Trimming removed 8 bases from V and 3 bases from J; junction bases left unmatched: 7. The CDR3 loop is CATSPSGIYNEQFF. CDR3 coding DNA: TGTGCCACCTCACCTAGCGGCATCTACAATGAGCAGTTCTTC. Variable domain in full (rest from reference TRBV15 and TRBJ2-1): DAMVIQNPRYQVTQFGKPVTLSCSQTLNHNVMYWYQQKSSQAPKLLFHYYDKDFNNEADTPDNFQSRRPNTSFCFLDIRSPGLGDTAMYLCATSPSGIYNEQFFGPGTRLTVL.

This clonotype was detected ten times or more. The V and J genes are TRBV6-1 and TRBJ1-5, with D maybe TRBD1 (6 bases). Germline V gives CDR1 MNHNS, CDR2 SASEGT. The CDR3 covers 15 residues. The ends were cut back, 5 bases at V and 7 bases at J, with 18 bases in the middle. The CDR3 DNA sequence: TGTGCCAGCAGTAGGGATCTGGCAGGGGAACAGCCCCAGCATTTT. This translates into CASSRDLAGEQPQHF.

This clonotype appeared many times. The chain recombines TRBV7-8 with TRBJ2-7; 8 bases align to TRBD1. Germline trimming cut 1 base from V and 2 bases from J; bases unmatched to any gene: 4. Germline V gene lookup returns CDR1 SGHVS and CDR2 FQNEAQ. The CDR3 totals 15 residues. The CDR3 nucleotides read TGTGCCAGCAGCTTAGGAGGACAGGGAGCCTACGAGCAGTACTTC. It is translated as CASSLGGQGAYEQYF.

This clonotype showed up many times. The chain links TRBV9 to TRBJ2-3; TRBD2 is a possible D gene (7 bases). The CDR3 is made up of 18 amino acids. V gave up 0 bases and J gave up 0 bases, with 17 bases separating them. Germline V CDR1 and CDR2: SGDLS, YYNGEE. CDR3 sequence: CASSVVPGGLASTDTQYF. The CDR3 DNA reads TGTGCCAGCAGCGTAGTGCCGGGGGGCCTCGCTAGCACAGATACGCAGTATTTT.

The count of this clonotype is one. For the CDR3, the DNA is TGTGCCAGCAGTCTAACTATGGGGAGGGGTGACACTGAAGCTTTCTTT. Translation: CASSLTMGRGDTEAFF. The chain recombines TRBV12-3 or TRBV12-4 with TRBJ1-1; D is perhaps TRBD1 (5 bases). With 5 bases removed from V and 3 bases from J, the gap between germline ends came to 19 bases. The CDR3 is 16 amino acids.

The V gene is TRBV7-9, the J gene TRBJ1-5; D perhaps matches TRBD1 (5 bases). The germline V gene encodes CDR1 SEHNR and CDR2 FQNEAQ (reference sequence). Deletions cut 5 bases from V and 2 bases from J, with 13 bases between. This CDR3 is built from 15 residues. The CDR3 loop is CASSPPGAGNQPQHF. For the CDR3, the DNA is TGTGCCAGCAGCCCCCCCGGGGCCGGCAATCAGCCCCAGCATTTT.

This clonotype was observed many times. J is TRBJ1-5 and V is TRBV12-3 or TRBV12-4; D call uncertain. Trimming stripped 5 bases from V and 3 bases from J, with 11 bases between. The CDR3 is 14 residues long. The CDR3 sequence is CASSLVATNQPQHF. In DNA, the CDR3 is TGTGCCAGCAGTCTGGTGGCTACCAATCAGCCCCAGCATTTT.

In this sample, this clonotype turned up a few times. V is TRBV18 and J is TRBJ2-3, with a weak D call TRBD2 (5 bases). The CDR3 extends over 15 amino acids. The V end lost 3 bases, the J end lost 1 base, and 11 bases lay between the germline ends. CDR1 and CDR2 (germline): KGHSH, LQKENI. The CDR3 nucleotides read TGTGCCAGCTCACCTCCGGGATGGGGCACAGATACGCAGTATTTT. This encodes CASSPPGWGTDTQYF.

DNA of the CDR3: TGTGCCAGCAGCCCCCTAGGAAGCGGGGAGACAGATACGCAGTATTTT. Protein sequence: CASSPLGSGETDTQYF. The chain combines TRBV7-8 with TRBJ2-3; 7 bases align to TRBD2. The CDR3 contains 16 residues. The germline gives CDR1 SGHVS, CDR2 FQNEAQ. The junction had 11 bases not matched to a gene; V was cut back by 5 bases and J by 3 bases.

This clonotype has at least ten counts. The CDR3 DNA reads TGTGCCAGCAGTTTTATTCGGATGACTCAGCCCCAGCATTTT. Its translation: CASSFIRMTQPQHF. The chain employs TRBV28 and TRBJ1-5; D gene unclear. Germline loops: CDR1 MDHEN, CDR2 SYDVKM. With 3 bases removed from V and 6 bases from J, the gap between germline ends came to 12 bases. The CDR3 covers 14 residues.